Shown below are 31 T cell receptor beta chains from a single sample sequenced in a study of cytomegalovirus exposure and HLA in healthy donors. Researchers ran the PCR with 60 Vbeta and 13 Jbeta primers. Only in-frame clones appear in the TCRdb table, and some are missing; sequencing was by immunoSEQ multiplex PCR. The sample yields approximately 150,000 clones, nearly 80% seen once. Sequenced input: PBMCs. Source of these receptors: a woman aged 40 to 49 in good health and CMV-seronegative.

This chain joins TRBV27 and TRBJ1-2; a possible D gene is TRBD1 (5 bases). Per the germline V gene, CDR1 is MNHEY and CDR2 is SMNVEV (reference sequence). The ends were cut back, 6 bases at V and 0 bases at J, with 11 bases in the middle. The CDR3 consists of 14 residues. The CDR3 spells CASRTVRANYGYTF. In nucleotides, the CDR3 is TGTGCCAGCAGGACAGTTAGAGCTAACTATGGCTACACCTTC.

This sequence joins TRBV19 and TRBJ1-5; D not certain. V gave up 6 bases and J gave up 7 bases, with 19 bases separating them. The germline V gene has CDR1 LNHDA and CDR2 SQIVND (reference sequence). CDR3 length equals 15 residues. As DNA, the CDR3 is TGTGCCAGTAGGACCCAAGCGGAGGGAGTCCAGCCCCAGCATTTT. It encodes CASRTQAEGVQPQHF.

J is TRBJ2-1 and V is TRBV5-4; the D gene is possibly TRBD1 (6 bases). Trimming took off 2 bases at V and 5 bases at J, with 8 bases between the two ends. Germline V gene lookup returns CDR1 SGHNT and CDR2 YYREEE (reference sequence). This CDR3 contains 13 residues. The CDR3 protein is CASSFRTDNEQFF. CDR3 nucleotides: TGTGCCAGCAGCTTCAGGACAGACAATGAGCAGTTCTTC.

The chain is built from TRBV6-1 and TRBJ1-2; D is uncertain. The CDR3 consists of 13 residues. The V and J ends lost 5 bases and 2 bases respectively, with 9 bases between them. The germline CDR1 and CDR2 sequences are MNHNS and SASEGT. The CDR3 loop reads CASSYEANYGYTF. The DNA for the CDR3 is TGTGCCAGCAGTTATGAAGCCAACTATGGCTACACCTTC.

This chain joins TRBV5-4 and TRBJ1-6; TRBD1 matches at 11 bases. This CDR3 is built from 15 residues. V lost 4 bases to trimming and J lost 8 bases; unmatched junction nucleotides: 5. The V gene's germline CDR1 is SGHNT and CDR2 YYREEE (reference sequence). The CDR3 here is CASSRTGGADSPLHF. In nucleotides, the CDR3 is TGTGCCAGCAGCCGGACAGGGGGCGCGGATTCACCCCTCCACTTT.

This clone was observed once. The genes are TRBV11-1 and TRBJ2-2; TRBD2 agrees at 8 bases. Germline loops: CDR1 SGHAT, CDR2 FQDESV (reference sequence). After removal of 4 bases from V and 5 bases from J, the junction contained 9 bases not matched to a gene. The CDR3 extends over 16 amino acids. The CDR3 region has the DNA TGTGCCAGCAGCTCTCAAGCGGGGGCCCATACCGGGGAGCTGTTTTTT. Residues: CASSSQAGAHTGELFF.

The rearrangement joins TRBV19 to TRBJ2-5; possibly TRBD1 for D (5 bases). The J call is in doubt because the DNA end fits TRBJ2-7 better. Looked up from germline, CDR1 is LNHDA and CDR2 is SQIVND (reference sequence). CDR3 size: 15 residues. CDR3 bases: TGTGCCAGTAGTGACGACAGTTTGCGTCCCTACGAGCAGTACTTC. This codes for CASSDDSLRPYEQYF.

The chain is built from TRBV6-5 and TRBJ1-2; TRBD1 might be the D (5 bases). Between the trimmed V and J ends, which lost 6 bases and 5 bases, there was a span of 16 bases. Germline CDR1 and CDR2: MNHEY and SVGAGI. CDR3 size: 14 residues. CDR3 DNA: TGTGCCAGCAGGGTCTGGGGCAGCTTTTATGGCTACACCTTC. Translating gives CASRVWGSFYGYTF.

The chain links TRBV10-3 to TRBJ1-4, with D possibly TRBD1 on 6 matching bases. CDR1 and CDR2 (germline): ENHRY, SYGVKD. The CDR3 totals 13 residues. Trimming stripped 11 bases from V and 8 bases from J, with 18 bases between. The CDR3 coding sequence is TGTGCCTCCAACCGGGACATAAACGAAAAACTGTTTTTT. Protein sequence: CASNRDINEKLFF.

CDR3: CASSLGSAGELFF. DNA of the CDR3: TGTGCCAGCAGCTTAGGGTCTGCGGGAGAGCTGTTTTTT. The chain joins TRBV11-3 to TRBJ2-2; D may be TRBD2 (6 bases). V was trimmed by 1 base and J by 11 bases, leaving 11 bases between them. The CDR3 has 13 amino acids. CDR1 SGHNT and CDR2 YENEEA come from the germline V gene.

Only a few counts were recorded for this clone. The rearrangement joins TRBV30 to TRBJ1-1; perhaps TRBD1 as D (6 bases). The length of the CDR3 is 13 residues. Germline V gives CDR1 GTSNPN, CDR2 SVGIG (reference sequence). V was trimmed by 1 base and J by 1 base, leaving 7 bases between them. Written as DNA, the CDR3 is TGTGCCTGGAGTGCAGGGGCGAACACTGAAGCTTTCTTT. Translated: CAWSAGANTEAFF.

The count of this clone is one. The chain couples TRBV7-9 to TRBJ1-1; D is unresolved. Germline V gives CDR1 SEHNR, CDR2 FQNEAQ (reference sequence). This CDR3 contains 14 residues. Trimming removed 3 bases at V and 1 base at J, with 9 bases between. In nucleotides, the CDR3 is TGTGCCAGCAGCTTTGACATCTCGAACACTGAAGCTTTCTTT. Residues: CASSFDISNTEAFF.

This chain's CDR3 is CASSQDSFPAGGGEQFF. The CDR3 DNA reads as TGCGCCAGCAGCCAAGATTCATTTCCCGCGGGAGGGGGTGAGCAGTTCTTC. The chain uses TRBV4-1 and TRBJ2-1; TRBD2 matches 9 bases. The CDR3 sequence is 17 residues long. The trim removed 0 bases at V and 9 bases at J, leaving 12 bases unmatched. Germline-derived CDR1 and CDR2 are MGHRA and YSYEKL.

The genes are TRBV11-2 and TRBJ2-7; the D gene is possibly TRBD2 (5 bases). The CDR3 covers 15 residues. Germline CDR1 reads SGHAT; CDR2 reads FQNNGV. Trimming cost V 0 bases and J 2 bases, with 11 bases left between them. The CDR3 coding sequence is TGTGCCAGCAGCTTAGAGAGGGCGTCTACCTACGAGCAGTACTTC. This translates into CASSLERASTYEQYF.

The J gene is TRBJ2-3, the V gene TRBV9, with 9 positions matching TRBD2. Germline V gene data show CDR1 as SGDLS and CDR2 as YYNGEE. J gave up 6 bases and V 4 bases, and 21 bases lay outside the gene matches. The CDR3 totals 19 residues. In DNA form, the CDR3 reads TGTGCCAGCAGCCCTAGCATCCAGCGGGGGGACTTCATCCGCGATACGCAGTATTTT. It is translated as CASSPSIQRGDFIRDTQYF.

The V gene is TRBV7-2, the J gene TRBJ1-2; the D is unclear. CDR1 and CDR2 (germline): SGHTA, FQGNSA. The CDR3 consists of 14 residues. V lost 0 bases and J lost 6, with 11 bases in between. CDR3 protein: CASSLAVPGDGYTF. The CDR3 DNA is TGTGCCAGCAGCTTAGCGGTGCCGGGAGATGGCTACACCTTC.

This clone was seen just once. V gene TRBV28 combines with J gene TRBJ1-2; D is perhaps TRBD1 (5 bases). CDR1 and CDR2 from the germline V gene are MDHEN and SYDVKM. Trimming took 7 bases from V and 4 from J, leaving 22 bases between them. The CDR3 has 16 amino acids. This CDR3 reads CASIGTGEVRSYGYTF. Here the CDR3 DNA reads TGTGCCAGCATTGGGACGGGGGAGGTTCGTTCCTATGGCTACACCTTC.

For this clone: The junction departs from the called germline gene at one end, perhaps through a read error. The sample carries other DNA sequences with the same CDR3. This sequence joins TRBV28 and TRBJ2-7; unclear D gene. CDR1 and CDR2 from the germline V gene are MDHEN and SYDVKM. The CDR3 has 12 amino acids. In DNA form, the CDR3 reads TGTGCCAGCAGTTTAGCACTATACGAACAGTACTTC. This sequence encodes CASSLALYEQYF.

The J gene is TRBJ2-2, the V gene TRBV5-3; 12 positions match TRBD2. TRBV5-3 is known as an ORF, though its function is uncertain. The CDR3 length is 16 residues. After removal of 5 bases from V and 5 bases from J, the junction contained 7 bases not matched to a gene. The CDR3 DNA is TGTGCCAGAAGTCTGCGGACTAGCGGGACTACCGGGGAGCTGTTTTTT. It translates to CARSLRTSGTTGELFF.

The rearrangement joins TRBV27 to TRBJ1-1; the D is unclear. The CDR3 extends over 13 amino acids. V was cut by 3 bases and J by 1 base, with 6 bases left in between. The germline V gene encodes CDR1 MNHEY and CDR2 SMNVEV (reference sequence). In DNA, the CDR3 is TGTGCCAGCAGTTTTACAGCGAACACTGAAGCTTTCTTT. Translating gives CASSFTANTEAFF.

The CDR3 region has the DNA TGTGCCAGCAGTCCTAGGGGTTTCGGCAATCAGCCCCAGCATTTT. Translation gives CASSPRGFGNQPQHF. The chain uses TRBV2 and TRBJ1-5; D possibly corresponds to TRBD1 (5 bases). The germline V and J ends were trimmed by 5 bases and 2 bases, with 13 bases remaining between them. The CDR3 is made up of 15 amino acids. In germline, CDR1 is SNHLY, CDR2 FYNNEI.

The CDR3 nucleotides are TGCGCCAGCAGCCAAGAAATCCAGGGGGCGCGGGGGGCCAACGTCCTGACTTTC. Translation: CASSQEIQGARGANVLTF. This chain joins TRBV4-3 and TRBJ2-6; 8 nucleotides match TRBD1. V dropped 0 bases and J dropped 4; count of bases not matched to a gene: 8. Germline V gives CDR1 LGHNA, CDR2 YSLEER. The CDR3 has 18 amino acids.

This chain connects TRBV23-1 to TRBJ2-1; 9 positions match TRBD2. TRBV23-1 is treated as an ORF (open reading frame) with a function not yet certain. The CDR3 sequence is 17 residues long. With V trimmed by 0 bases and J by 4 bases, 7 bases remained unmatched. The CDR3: CASSQSAGLAGYNEQFF. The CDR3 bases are TGCGCCAGCAGTCAATCCGCAGGGCTAGCGGGGTACAATGAGCAGTTCTTC.

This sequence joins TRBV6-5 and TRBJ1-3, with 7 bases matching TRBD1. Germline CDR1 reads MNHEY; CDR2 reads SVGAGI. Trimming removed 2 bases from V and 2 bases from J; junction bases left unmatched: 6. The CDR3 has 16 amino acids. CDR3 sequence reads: CASSYGGQYTGNTIYF. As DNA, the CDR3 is TGTGCCAGCAGTTACGGGGGACAGTACACTGGAAACACCATATATTTT.

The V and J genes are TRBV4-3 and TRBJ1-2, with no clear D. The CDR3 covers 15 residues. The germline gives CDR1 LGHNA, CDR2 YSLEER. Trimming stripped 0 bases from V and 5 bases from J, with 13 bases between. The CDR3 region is CASSQDGGEWYGYTF. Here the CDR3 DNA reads TGCGCCAGCAGCCAAGACGGCGGGGAATGGTATGGCTACACCTTC.

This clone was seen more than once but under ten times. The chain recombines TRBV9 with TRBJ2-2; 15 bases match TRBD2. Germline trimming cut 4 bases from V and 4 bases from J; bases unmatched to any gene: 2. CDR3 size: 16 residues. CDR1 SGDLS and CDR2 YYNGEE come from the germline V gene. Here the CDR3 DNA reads TGTGCCAGCAGCTTGGGACTAGCGGGGGGCACCGGGGAGCTGTTTTTT. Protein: CASSLGLAGGTGELFF.

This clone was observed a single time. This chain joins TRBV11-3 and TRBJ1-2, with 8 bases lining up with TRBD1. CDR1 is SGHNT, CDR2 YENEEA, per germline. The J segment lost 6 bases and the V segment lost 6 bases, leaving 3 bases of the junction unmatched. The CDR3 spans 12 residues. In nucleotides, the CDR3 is TGTGCCAGCAGAGGACAGGGCAATGGCTACACCTTC. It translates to CASRGQGNGYTF.

This CDR3 is CASSGTTGASTDTQYF. The CDR3 DNA is TGTGCCAGCAGCGGAACGACAGGGGCTAGCACAGATACGCAGTATTTT. The J gene is TRBJ2-3, the V gene TRBV5-6; 8 nucleotides align to TRBD1. The CDR3 runs to 16 residues. Trimming cost V 4 bases and J 0 bases; bases outside gene matches: 7. In germline, CDR1 is SGHDT, CDR2 YYEEEE. Full variable domain (outside the CDR3, taken from reference TRBV5-6 and TRBJ2-3): DAGVTQSPTHLIKTRGQQVTLRCSPKSGHDTVSWYQQALGQGPQFIFQYYEEEERQRGNFPDRFSGHQFPNYSSELNVNALLLGDSALYLCASSGTTGASTDTQYFGPGTRLTVL.

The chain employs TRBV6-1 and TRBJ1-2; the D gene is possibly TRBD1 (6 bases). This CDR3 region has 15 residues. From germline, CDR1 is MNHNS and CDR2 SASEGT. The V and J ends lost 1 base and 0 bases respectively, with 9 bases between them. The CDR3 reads CASSEGQAANYGYTF. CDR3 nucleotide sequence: TGTGCCAGCAGTGAAGGACAGGCAGCTAACTATGGCTACACCTTC.

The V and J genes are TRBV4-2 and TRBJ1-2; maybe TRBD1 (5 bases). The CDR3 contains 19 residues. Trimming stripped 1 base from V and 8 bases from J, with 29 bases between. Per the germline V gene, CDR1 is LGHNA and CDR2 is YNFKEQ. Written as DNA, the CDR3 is TGTGCCAGCAGCCAAGCCGTGGCAGGGAGGGAATTCGGTACTAGGGGCTACACCTTC. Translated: CASSQAVAGREFGTRGYTF.

CDR3 amino acids: CASSLGETGELFF. CDR3 coding DNA: TGTGCCAGCAGCTTAGGTGAGACCGGGGAGCTGTTTTTT. V is TRBV13 and J is TRBJ2-2, with no clear D. This CDR3 contains 13 residues. The V gene lost 0 bases and the J gene lost 5 bases, with 4 bases spanning the gap. The V gene's germline CDR1 is PRHDT and CDR2 FYEKMQ (reference sequence).